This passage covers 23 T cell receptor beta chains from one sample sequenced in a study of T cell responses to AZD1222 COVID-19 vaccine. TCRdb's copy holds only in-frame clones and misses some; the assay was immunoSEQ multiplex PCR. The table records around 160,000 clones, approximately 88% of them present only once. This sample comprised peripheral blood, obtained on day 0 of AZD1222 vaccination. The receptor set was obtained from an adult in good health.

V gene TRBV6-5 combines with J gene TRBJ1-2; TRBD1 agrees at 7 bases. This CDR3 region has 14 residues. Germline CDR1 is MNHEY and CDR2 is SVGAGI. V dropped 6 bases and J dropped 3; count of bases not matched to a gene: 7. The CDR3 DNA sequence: TGTGCCAGCAGGAAAATTGGACAGGACTATGGCTACACCTTC. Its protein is CASRKIGQDYGYTF.

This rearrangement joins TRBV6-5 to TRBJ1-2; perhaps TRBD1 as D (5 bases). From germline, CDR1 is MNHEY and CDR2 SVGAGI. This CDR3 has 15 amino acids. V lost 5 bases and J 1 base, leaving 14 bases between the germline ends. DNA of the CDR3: TGTGCCAGCAGTCCGACAGCATTCCATAACTATGGCTACACCTTC. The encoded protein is CASSPTAFHNYGYTF.

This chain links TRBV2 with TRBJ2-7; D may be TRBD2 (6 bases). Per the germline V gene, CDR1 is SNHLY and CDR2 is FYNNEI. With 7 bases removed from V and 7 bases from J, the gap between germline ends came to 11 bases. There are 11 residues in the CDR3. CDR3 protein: CASTLGGEQYF. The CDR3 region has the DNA TGTGCCAGCACACTGGGGGGAGAGCAGTACTTC.

CDR3 in amino acids: CATSGGTIGPRGAEAFF. In DNA, the CDR3 is TGTGCCACCAGTGGGGGGACAATTGGCCCAAGGGGTGCTGAAGCTTTCTTT. The chain couples TRBV24-1 to TRBJ1-1; TRBD1 is a possible D gene (6 bases). V lost 5 bases to trimming and J lost 6 bases, with 24 bases between them. CDR1 is KGHDR and CDR2 is SFDVKD in the germline V gene. The CDR3 contains 17 residues.

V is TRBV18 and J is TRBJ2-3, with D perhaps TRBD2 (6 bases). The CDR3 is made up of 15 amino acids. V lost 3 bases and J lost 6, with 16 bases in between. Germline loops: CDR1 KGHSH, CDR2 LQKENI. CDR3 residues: CASSPPTSVSDTQYF. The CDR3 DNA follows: TGTGCCAGCTCACCGCCGACTAGTGTCTCGGATACGCAGTATTTT. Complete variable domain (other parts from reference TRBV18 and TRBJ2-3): NAGVMQNPRHLVRRRGQEARLRCSPMKGHSHVYWYRQLPEEGLKFMVYLQKENIIDESGMPKERFSAEFPKEGPSILRIQQVVRGDSAAYFCASSPPTSVSDTQYFGPGTRLTVL.

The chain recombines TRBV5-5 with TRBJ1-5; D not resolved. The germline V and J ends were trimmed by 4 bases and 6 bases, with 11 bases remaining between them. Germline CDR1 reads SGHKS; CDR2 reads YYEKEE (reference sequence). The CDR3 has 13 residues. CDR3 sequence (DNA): TGTGCCAGCAGCCCTCCCCGGGGTCAGCCCCAGCATTTT. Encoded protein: CASSPPRGQPQHF. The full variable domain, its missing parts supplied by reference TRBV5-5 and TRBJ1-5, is DAGVTQSPTHLIKTRGQQVTLRCSPISGHKSVSWYQQVLGQGPQFIFQYYEKEERGRGNFPDRFSARQFPNYSSELNVNALLLGDSALYLCASSPPRGQPQHFGDGTRLSIL.

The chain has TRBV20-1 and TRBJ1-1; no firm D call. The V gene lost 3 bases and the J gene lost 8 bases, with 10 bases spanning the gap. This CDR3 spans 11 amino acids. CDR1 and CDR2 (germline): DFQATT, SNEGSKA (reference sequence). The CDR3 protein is CSASRETEAFF. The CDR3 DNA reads TGCAGTGCTAGCCGAGAGACCGAAGCTTTCTTT.

In DNA, the CDR3 is TGCGCCAGCAGCAATGGGGGTACAGGGCCTGGCTACACCTTC. Protein sequence: CASSNGGTGPGYTF. The rearrangement joins TRBV5-1 to TRBJ1-2, with D tentatively TRBD1 (6 bases). The V end lost 4 bases, the J end lost 7 bases, and 17 bases lay between the germline ends. Germline V lookup: CDR1 SGHRS, CDR2 YFSETQ. The CDR3 contains 14 residues. The entire variable domain, with the rest obtained from reference TRBV5-1 and TRBJ1-2, is as follows: KAGVTQTPRYLIKTRGQQVTLSCSPISGHRSVSWYQQTPGQGLQFLFEYFSETQRNKGNFPGRFSGRQFSNSRSEMNVSTLELGDSALYLCASSNGGTGPGYTFGSGTRLTVV.

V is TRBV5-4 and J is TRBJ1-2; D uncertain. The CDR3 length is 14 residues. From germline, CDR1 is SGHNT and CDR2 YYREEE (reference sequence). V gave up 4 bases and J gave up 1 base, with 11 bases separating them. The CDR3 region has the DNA TGTGCCAGCAGCCCCCCCGCGGGTAACTATGGCTACACCTTC. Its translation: CASSPPAGNYGYTF.

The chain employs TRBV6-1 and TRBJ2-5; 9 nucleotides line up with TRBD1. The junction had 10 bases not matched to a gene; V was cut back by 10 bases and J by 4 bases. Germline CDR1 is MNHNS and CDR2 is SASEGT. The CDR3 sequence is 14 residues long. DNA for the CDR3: TGTGCCACCTTAGGACAGGGGAGGAGAGAGACCCAGTACTTC. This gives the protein CATLGQGRRETQYF.

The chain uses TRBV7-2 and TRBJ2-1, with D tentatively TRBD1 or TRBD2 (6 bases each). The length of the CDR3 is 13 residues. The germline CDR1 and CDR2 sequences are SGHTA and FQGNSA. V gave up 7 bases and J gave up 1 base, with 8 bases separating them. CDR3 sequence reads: CASKGGSYNEQFF. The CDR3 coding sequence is TGTGCCAGCAAAGGGGGGTCCTACAATGAGCAGTTCTTC.

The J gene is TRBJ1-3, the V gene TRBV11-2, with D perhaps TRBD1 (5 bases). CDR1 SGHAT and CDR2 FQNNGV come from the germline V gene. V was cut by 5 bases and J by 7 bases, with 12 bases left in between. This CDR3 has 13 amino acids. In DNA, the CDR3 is TGTGCCAGCAGCATTGGTGAGGGGAACACCATATATTTT. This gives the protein CASSIGEGNTIYF. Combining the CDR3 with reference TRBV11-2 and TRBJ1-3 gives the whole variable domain EAGVAQSPRYKIIEKRQSVAFWCNPISGHATLYWYQQILGQGPKLLIQFQNNGVVDDSQLPKDRFSAERLKGVDSTLKIQPAKLEDSAVYLCASSIGEGNTIYFGEGSWLTVV.

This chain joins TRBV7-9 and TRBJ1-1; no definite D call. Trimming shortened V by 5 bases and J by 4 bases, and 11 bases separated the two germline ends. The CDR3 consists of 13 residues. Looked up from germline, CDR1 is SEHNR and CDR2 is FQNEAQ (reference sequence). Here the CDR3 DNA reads TGTGCCAGCAGCCTTTGGGGATCCACTGAAGCTTTCTTT. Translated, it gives CASSLWGSTEAFF.

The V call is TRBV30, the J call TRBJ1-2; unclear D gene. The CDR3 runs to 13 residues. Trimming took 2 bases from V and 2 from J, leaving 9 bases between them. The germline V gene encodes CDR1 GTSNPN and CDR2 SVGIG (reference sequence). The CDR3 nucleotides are TGTGCCTGGAGTCGAAGGACCAACTATGGCTACACCTTC. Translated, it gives CAWSRRTNYGYTF.

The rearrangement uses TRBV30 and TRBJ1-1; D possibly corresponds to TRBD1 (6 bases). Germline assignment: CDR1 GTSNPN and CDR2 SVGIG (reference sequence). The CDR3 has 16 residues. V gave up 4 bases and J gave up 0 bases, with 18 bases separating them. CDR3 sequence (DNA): TGTGCCTGGATTCATAGGACAGTACCTATGAACACTGAAGCTTTCTTT. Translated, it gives CAWIHRTVPMNTEAFF.

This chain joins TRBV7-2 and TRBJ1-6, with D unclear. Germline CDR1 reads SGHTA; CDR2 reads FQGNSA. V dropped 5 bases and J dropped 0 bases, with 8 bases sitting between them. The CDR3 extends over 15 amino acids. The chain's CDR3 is CASSLGSSYNSPLHF. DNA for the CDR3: TGTGCCAGCAGCCTGGGTAGCTCCTATAATTCACCCCTCCACTTT.

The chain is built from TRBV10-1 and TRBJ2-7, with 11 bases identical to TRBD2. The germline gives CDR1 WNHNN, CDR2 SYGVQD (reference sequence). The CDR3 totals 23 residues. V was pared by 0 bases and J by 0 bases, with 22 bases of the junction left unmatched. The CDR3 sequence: CASSESGIGGWLAGGTPSYEQYF. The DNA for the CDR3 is TGCGCCAGCAGTGAGTCGGGGATTGGGGGATGGCTAGCGGGGGGTACCCCCTCCTACGAGCAGTACTTC.

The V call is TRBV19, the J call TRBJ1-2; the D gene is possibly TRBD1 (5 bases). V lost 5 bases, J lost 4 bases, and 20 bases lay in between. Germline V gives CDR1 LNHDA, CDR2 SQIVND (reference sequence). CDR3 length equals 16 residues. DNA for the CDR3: TGTGCCAGTAGTCCCTCGGGGGGTTCTACTCCCTATGGCTACACCTTC. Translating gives CASSPSGGSTPYGYTF.

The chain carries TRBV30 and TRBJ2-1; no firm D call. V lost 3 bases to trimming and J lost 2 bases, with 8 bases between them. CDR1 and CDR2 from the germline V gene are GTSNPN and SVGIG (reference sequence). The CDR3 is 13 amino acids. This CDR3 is CAWSRTTYNEQFF. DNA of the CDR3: TGTGCCTGGAGCAGGACCACCTACAATGAGCAGTTCTTC.

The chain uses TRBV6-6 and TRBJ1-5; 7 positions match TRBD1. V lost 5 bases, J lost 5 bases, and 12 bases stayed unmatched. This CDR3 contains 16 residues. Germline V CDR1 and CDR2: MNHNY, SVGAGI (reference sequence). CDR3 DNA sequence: TGTGCCAGCAGTGCTCTCTCAGGGGGAGCGGATCAGCCCCAGCATTTT. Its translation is CASSALSGGADQPQHF.

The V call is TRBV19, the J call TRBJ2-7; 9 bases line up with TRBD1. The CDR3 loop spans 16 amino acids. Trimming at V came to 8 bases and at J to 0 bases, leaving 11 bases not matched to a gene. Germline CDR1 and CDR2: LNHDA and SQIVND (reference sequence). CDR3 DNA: TGTGCCAGTTCTCACACAGGGGGCGGTCTCTCCTACGAGCAGTACTTC. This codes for CASSHTGGGLSYEQYF.

CDR3: CAWSVTGAYGYTF. CDR3 nucleotide sequence: TGTGCCTGGAGTGTAACAGGAGCTTATGGCTACACCTTC. V is TRBV30 and J is TRBJ1-2, with D tentatively TRBD1 (5 bases). The CDR3 sequence is 13 residues long. CDR1 and CDR2 (germline): GTSNPN, SVGIG (reference sequence). The V and J ends lost 0 bases and 5 bases respectively, with 10 bases between them.

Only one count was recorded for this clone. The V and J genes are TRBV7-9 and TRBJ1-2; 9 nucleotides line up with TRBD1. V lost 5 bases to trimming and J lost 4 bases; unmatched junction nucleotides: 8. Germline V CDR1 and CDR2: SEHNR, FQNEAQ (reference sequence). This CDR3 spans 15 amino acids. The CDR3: CASSQGQGSSYGYTF. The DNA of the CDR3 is TGTGCCAGCAGCCAGGGACAGGGAAGTTCCTATGGCTACACCTTC.